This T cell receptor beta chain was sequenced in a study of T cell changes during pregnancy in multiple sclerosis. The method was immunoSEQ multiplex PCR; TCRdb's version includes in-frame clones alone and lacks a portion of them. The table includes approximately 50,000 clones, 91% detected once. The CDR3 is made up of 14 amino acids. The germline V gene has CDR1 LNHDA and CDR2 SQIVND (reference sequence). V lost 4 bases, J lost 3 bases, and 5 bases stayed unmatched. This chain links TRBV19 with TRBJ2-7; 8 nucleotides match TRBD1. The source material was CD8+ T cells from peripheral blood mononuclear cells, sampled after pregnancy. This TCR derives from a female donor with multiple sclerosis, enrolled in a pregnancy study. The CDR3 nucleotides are TGTGCCAGTAGTACAGGGGGCTCCTTCTACGAGCAGTACTTC. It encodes CASSTGGSFYEQYF.